The 2 T cell receptor beta chains given below trace back to one sample, sequenced in a study of shared clonotypes between healthy human individuals. Repertoires were generated with immunoSEQ multiplex PCR, while TCRdb's copy carries only in-frame clones and drops some. Of about 1.5 million clones in the sample, 98% were seen once. The sequenced sample consisted of naive CD4+ T cells sorted from blood. Specified subset: CD45RA+ positively selected. The receptors were sampled from a man aged 30 to 39 in good health.

Concerning this clone itself: This same CDR3 is encoded by further DNA sequences in the sample. The rearrangement links TRBV27 to TRBJ2-6; a possible D gene is TRBD2 (5 bases). The CDR3 sequence is 15 residues long. Trimming took 5 bases from V and 2 from J, leaving 10 bases between them. Germline lookup yields CDR1 MNHEY and CDR2 SMNVEV (reference sequence). Here the CDR3 DNA reads TGTGCCAGCAGTCCCCCCGGGACTGGGGCCAACGTCCTGACTTTC. Residues: CASSPPGTGANVLTF. The whole variable domain, filled in from reference TRBV27 and TRBJ2-6, reads EAQVTQNPRYLITVTGKKLTVTCSQNMNHEYMSWYRQDPGLGLRQIYYSMNVEVTDKGDVPEGYKVSRKEKRNFPLILESPSPNQTSLYFCASSPPGTGANVLTFGAGSRLTVL.

This chain links TRBV5-6 with TRBJ2-7, with D unresolved. V dropped 2 bases and J dropped 7 bases, with 16 bases sitting between them. Germline CDR1 is SGHDT and CDR2 is YYEEEE. The CDR3 runs to 14 residues. The CDR3 bases are TGTGCCAGCAGCTTCGGGCCGACCTCCGGGGAGCAGTACTTC. Amino acid sequence: CASSFGPTSGEQYF.